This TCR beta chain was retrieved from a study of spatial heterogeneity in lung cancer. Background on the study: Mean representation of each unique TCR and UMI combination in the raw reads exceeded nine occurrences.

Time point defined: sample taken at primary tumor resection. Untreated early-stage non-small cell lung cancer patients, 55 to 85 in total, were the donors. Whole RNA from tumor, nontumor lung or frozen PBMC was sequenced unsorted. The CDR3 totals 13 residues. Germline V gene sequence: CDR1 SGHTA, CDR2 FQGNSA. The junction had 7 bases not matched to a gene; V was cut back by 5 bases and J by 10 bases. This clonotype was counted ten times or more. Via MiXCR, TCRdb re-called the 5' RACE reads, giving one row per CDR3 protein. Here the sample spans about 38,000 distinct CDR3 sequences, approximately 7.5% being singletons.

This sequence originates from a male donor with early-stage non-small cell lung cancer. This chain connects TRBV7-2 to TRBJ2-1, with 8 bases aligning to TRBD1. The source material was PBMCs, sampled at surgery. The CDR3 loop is CASSLGQGREQFF. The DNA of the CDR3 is TGTGCCAGCAGCCTAGGACAGGGCCGGGAGCAGTTCTTC.